The 16 T cell receptor beta chains given below trace back to one sample, sequenced in a study of blood T cell repertoires in COVID-19. The method was immunoSEQ multiplex PCR; TCRdb's version includes in-frame clones alone and lacks a portion of them. The sample has some 350,000 clones, more than 85% seen once. Input material: peripheral blood. The receptors come from a human donor in a cohort sampled during active COVID-19.

The chain couples TRBV4-2 to TRBJ1-2; 9 bases are a match to TRBD1. The CDR3 runs to 15 residues. Trimming removed 4 bases from V and 8 bases from J; junction bases left unmatched: 11. Germline V gives CDR1 LGHNA, CDR2 YNFKEQ. The CDR3 coding sequence is TGTGCCAGCAGCCGACAACCGGGACAGGGTTGGGGCTACACCTTC. Amino acids: CASSRQPGQGWGYTF.

The rearrangement uses TRBV30 and TRBJ1-2; 12 bases agree with TRBD1. This CDR3 is 14 amino acids long. Germline V gene data show CDR1 as GTSNPN and CDR2 as SVGIG (reference sequence). J gave up 8 bases and V 1 base, and 5 bases lay outside the gene matches. The CDR3 reads CAWSGDRGRRGYTF. The CDR3 DNA reads TGTGCCTGGAGTGGGGACAGGGGGCGGAGAGGCTACACCTTC.

The V and J genes are TRBV7-9 and TRBJ2-2; possible D gene TRBD2, 5 bases. V lost 7 bases and J lost 2, with 14 bases in between. Germline V lookup: CDR1 SEHNR, CDR2 FQNEAQ (reference sequence). The CDR3 loop spans 15 amino acids. The CDR3, as DNA: TGTGCCAGCAAGAGACGGGGTTCAAACACCGGGGAGCTGTTTTTT. Translating gives CASKRRGSNTGELFF. The full variable domain, in which reference TRBV7-9 and TRBJ2-2 provide the parts outside the CDR3, is DTGVSQNPRHKITKRGQNVTFRCDPISEHNRLYWYRQTLGQGPEFLTYFQNEAQLEKSRLLSDRFSAERPKGSFSTLEIQRTEQGDSAMYLCASKRRGSNTGELFFGEGSRLTVL.

The J gene is TRBJ2-3, the V gene TRBV11-2, with 7 positions matching TRBD1. CDR1 SGHAT and CDR2 FQNNGV come from the germline V gene. V gave up 5 bases and J gave up 7 bases; unmatched junction bases: 12. CDR3 length: 15 residues. The CDR3, as DNA: TGTGCCAGCAGCCCTATTCGCAGGGGGTTGTATACGCAGTATTTT. It translates to CASSPIRRGLYTQYF. Supplemented by reference TRBV11-2 and TRBJ2-3, the full variable domain reads EAGVAQSPRYKIIEKRQSVAFWCNPISGHATLYWYQQILGQGPKLLIQFQNNGVVDDSQLPKDRFSAERLKGVDSTLKIQPAKLEDSAVYLCASSPIRRGLYTQYFGPGTRLTVL.

The V call is TRBV11-2, the J call TRBJ2-5; 10 bases line up with TRBD2. CDR3 length equals 17 residues. V was clipped by 1 base and J by 4 bases; unmatched bases: 9. Germline V gene data show CDR1 as SGHAT and CDR2 as FQNNGV. The CDR3 coding sequence is TGTGCCAGCAGCTTAGTAGGTAGAGCGGGGGGGCGAGAGACCCAGTACTTC. It specifies CASSLVGRAGGRETQYF.

The V gene is TRBV27, the J gene TRBJ2-7; 8 bases line up with TRBD1. The V segment lost 5 bases and the J segment 1 base; nucleotides outside the gene matches: 10. The germline CDR1 and CDR2 sequences are MNHEY and SMNVEV (reference sequence). This CDR3 spans 16 amino acids. CDR3 loop: CASSSTDRAVSYEQYF. The CDR3 bases are TGTGCCAGCAGTAGTACGGACAGGGCGGTGTCCTACGAGCAGTACTTC.

The rearrangement links TRBV3-1 (or the pseudogene TRBV3-2) to TRBJ2-1, with TRBD2 identical over 13 bases. Trimming removed 0 bases from V and 3 bases from J; junction bases left unmatched: 11. This CDR3 region has 20 residues. The germline CDR1 and CDR2 sequences are LGHDT and YNNKEL (reference sequence). The DNA for the CDR3 is TGTGCCAGCAGCCAAGAACGTCTACTAGCGGGGGGGGGCTTCTACAATGAGCAGTTCTTC. Its translation: CASSQERLLAGGGFYNEQFF.

V usage is TRBV6-5 and J usage is TRBJ1-2; D may be TRBD1 (6 bases). V lost 6 bases and J lost 8, with 13 bases in between. The CDR3 has 12 residues. The germline gives CDR1 MNHEY, CDR2 SVGAGI. The CDR3 nucleotides are TGTGCCAGCAGCACAGAGGGGGAAGGCTACACCTTC. Its protein is CASSTEGEGYTF.

This chain connects TRBV7-3 to TRBJ2-1, with TRBD2 matching 11 bases. The J segment lost 7 bases and the V segment lost 5 bases, leaving 7 bases of the junction unmatched. Germline V gene sequence: CDR1 SGHTA, CDR2 FQGTGA. CDR3 length: 15 amino acids. The CDR3 region has the DNA TGTGCCAGCAGCCTGACGGGACTAGCGGCTAATGAGCAGTTCTTC. Translating it yields CASSLTGLAANEQFF.

This sequence joins TRBV15 and TRBJ2-7, with D possibly being TRBD1 (5 bases). With 3 bases removed from V and 4 bases from J, the gap between germline ends came to 10 bases. The CDR3 is made up of 13 amino acids. Germline assignment: CDR1 LNHNV and CDR2 YYDKDF (reference sequence). DNA of the CDR3: TGTGCCACCAGCAGGACAGCACTGTACGAGCAGTACTTC. Translated: CATSRTALYEQYF. Based on the CDR3 plus reference TRBV15 and TRBJ2-7, the full variable domain is DAMVIQNPRYQVTQFGKPVTLSCSQTLNHNVMYWYQQKSSQAPKLLFHYYDKDFNNEADTPDNFQSRRPNTSFCFLDIRSPGLGDTAMYLCATSRTALYEQYFGPGTRLTVT.

The J gene is TRBJ1-1, the V gene TRBV15; D gene unclear. Trimming removed 0 bases at V and 4 bases at J, with 12 bases between. Per germline, CDR1 LNHNV and CDR2 YYDKDF (reference sequence). This CDR3 is built from 15 residues. The CDR3 sequence: CATSRDRRLVTEAFF. In nucleotides, the CDR3 is TGTGCCACCAGCAGAGATCGACGACTGGTCACTGAAGCTTTCTTT. The full variable domain, its missing parts supplied by reference TRBV15 and TRBJ1-1, is DAMVIQNPRYQVTQFGKPVTLSCSQTLNHNVMYWYQQKSSQAPKLLFHYYDKDFNNEADTPDNFQSRRPNTSFCFLDIRSPGLGDTAMYLCATSRDRRLVTEAFFGQGTRLTVV.

This chain joins TRBV4-2 and TRBJ2-7; D may be TRBD2 (6 bases). From germline, CDR1 is LGHNA and CDR2 YNFKEQ. Trimming removed 4 bases from V and 3 bases from J, with 10 bases in between. CDR3 length: 13 amino acids. DNA of the CDR3: TGTGCCAGCAGCCTCGGGACTCACTACGAGCAGTACTTC. Protein sequence: CASSLGTHYEQYF.

This clone came up once. J is TRBJ2-7 and V is TRBV5-1; 8 nucleotides align to TRBD1. CDR1 and CDR2 from the germline V gene are SGHRS and YFSETQ. There are 14 residues in the CDR3. V shed 5 bases and J 3 bases; nucleotides not matched to a gene: 7. The CDR3 loop is CASRVGTGDYEQYF. DNA for the CDR3: TGCGCCAGCAGGGTGGGGACAGGTGACTACGAGCAGTACTTC.

The chain has TRBV3-1 (or the pseudogene TRBV3-2) and TRBJ1-6, with D unresolved. The V gene lost 1 base and the J gene lost 7 bases, with 11 bases spanning the gap. CDR1 and CDR2 (germline): LGHDT, YNNKEL (reference sequence). The CDR3 is 15 residues long. As DNA, the CDR3 is TGTGCCAGCAGCCAAGGCTACAGACCCAATTCACCCCTCCACTTT. It encodes CASSQGYRPNSPLHF.

The V and J genes are TRBV7-3 and TRBJ2-7, with D tentatively TRBD1 (6 bases). The CDR3 has 15 residues. The germline CDR1 and CDR2 sequences are SGHTA and FQGTGA. Trimming cost V 1 base and J 4 bases, with 14 bases left between them. The CDR3 spells CASSLRAGVGYEQYF. CDR3 in DNA: TGTGCCAGCAGCTTAAGGGCAGGGGTTGGGTACGAGCAGTACTTC.

The chain joins TRBV10-3 to TRBJ1-5; 8 bases fit TRBD1. CDR3 length: 13 amino acids. V gave up 6 bases and J gave up 7 bases; unmatched junction bases: 5. Looked up from germline, CDR1 is ENHRY and CDR2 is SYGVKD. The CDR3 loop reads CAISEDREQPQHF. In DNA form, the CDR3 reads TGTGCCATCAGCGAGGACAGGGAACAGCCCCAGCATTTT.